One sample yielded the 9 T cell receptor beta chains listed below, sequenced in a study of blood T cell repertoires in COVID-19. Sequencing was performed with immunoSEQ multiplex PCR; in TCRdb, only in-frame clones are kept and a portion is missing. This sample yields 100,000 to 150,000 clones, of which 85% to 90% are seen a single time; about 3.9% belongs to the top ten. The sequenced material came from peripheral blood. These receptors were collected from a man aged 55 to 70 with acute or convalescent COVID-19.

The V call is TRBV20-1, the J call TRBJ2-1; D is unresolved. CDR3 length: 11 residues. The germline CDR1 and CDR2 sequences are DFQATT and SNEGSKA (reference sequence). The V end was cut by 1 base, the J end by 10 bases, with 8 bases between. The CDR3: CSARGPREQFF. CDR3 sequence (DNA): TGCAGTGCTAGAGGGCCCAGGGAGCAGTTCTTC.

This sequence joins TRBV11-2 and TRBJ2-1; D possibly corresponds to TRBD2 (5 bases). Trimming removed 5 bases at V and 6 bases at J, with 14 bases between. Germline V gene lookup returns CDR1 SGHAT and CDR2 FQNNGV. The CDR3 totals 14 residues. This CDR3 is CASSPPGSGNEQFF. CDR3 nucleotide sequence: TGTGCCAGCAGCCCACCTGGGAGTGGCAATGAGCAGTTCTTC.

The J gene is TRBJ2-3, the V gene TRBV7-6; TRBD2 matches at 7 bases. This CDR3 is 13 amino acids long. The V gene's germline CDR1 is SGHVS and CDR2 FNYEAQ. V lost 8 bases, J lost 2 bases, and 4 bases stayed unmatched. CDR3 protein: CASSSGNTDTQYF. In DNA, the CDR3 is TGTGCCAGCTCTAGCGGAAACACAGATACGCAGTATTTT.

J is TRBJ2-1 and V is TRBV28; TRBD1 matches 10 bases. V shed 4 bases, J shed 4 bases, and the junction held 4 bases outside the gene matches. From germline, CDR1 is MDHEN and CDR2 SYDVKM. The length of the CDR3 is 15 residues. CDR3 residues: CASSSGTGAYNEQFF. As DNA, the CDR3 is TGTGCCAGCAGTTCGGGGACAGGGGCTTACAATGAGCAGTTCTTC.

The gene calls are TRBV5-1 and TRBJ2-1, with D perhaps given as TRBD1 or TRBD2 (5 bases each). The V end lost 4 bases, the J end lost 2 bases, and 16 bases lay between the germline ends. This CDR3 contains 16 residues. CDR1 is SGHRS and CDR2 is YFSETQ in the germline V gene. The CDR3 DNA sequence: TGCGCCAGCAGCCTGGGGGTCGCGGTTACCTACAATGAGCAGTTCTTC. Translation gives CASSLGVAVTYNEQFF.

V gene TRBV7-8 combines with J gene TRBJ2-7; TRBD2 is a possible D gene (6 bases). The V gene lost 1 base and the J gene lost 0 bases, with 19 bases spanning the gap. Germline CDR1 and CDR2: SGHVS and FQNEAQ. This CDR3 is built from 18 residues. DNA for the CDR3: TGTGCCAGCAGCTTAGGCGTGGCGGGGTTACCCAACTCCTACGAGCAGTACTTC. Translated, it gives CASSLGVAGLPNSYEQYF. The full variable domain, its missing parts supplied by reference TRBV7-8 and TRBJ2-7, is GAGVSQSPRYKVAKRGQDVALRCDPISGHVSLFWYQQALGQGPEFLTYFQNEAQLDKSGLPSDRFFAERPEGSVSTLKIQRTQQEDSAVYLCASSLGVAGLPNSYEQYFGPGTRLTVT.

This clone is a singleton in its sample. V gene TRBV27 combines with J gene TRBJ1-2, with D possibly matching TRBD1 (5 bases). This CDR3 is 15 amino acids long. Germline CDR1 MNHEY, CDR2 SMNVEV (reference sequence). The V gene lost 3 bases and the J gene lost 8 bases, with 19 bases spanning the gap. The CDR3 DNA follows: TGTGCCAGCAGTTTGGGAGGGGAGCGCGCCTTCGGCTACACCTTC. It translates to CASSLGGERAFGYTF.

The genes are TRBV30 and TRBJ2-3, with 11 bases fitting TRBD2. This CDR3 comprises 15 residues. Unmatched junction bases numbered 5, after V lost 5 bases and J lost 1 base. The V gene's germline CDR1 is GTSNPN and CDR2 SVGIG (reference sequence). The CDR3 loop reads CAWCRTSGRTDTQYF. The CDR3 DNA reads as TGTGCCTGGTGCCGGACTAGCGGGCGCACAGATACGCAGTATTTT.

The CDR3 DNA reads TGTGCCAGCAGTTCCAGCTCCTACGAGCAGTACTTC. This gives the protein CASSSSSYEQYF. J is TRBJ2-7 and V is TRBV6-5; D is ambiguous. The CDR3 covers 12 residues. With 4 bases removed from V and 0 bases from J, the gap between germline ends came to 4 bases. CDR1 is MNHEY, CDR2 SVGAGI, per germline.